The 27 T cell receptor beta chains below all came from one sample that was sequenced in a study of T-cell reconstitution after alpha-beta-depleted transplantation in children. Unique molecular identifiers featured in how the TCRbeta library was prepared. One entry per CDR3 protein, called by TCRdb with MiXCR from the PCR reads. The table has roughly 610,000 distinct CDR3 sequences, roughly 10% seen once; the top ten hold about 4.3%. The specimen was PBMCs from the stem cell graft donor, collected from the stem cell graft. The receptor set was obtained from a human donor who donated a stem cell graft to a child with acute myeloid leukemia.

This clonotype has more than one count but fewer than ten. The chain recombines TRBV29-1 with TRBJ2-7; D assignment may be TRBD1 or TRBD2 (5 bases each). Germline V lookup: CDR1 SQVTM, CDR2 ANQGSEA. Between the trimmed V and J ends, which lost 4 bases and 7 bases, there was a span of 8 bases. The CDR3 covers 10 residues. In DNA, the CDR3 is TGCAGCGTTGGGGGGTTGGAGCAGTACTTC. The encoded protein is CSVGGLEQYF.

This chain connects TRBV6-1 to TRBJ1-5; D gene unclear. V lost 6 bases and J lost 1, with 10 bases in between. Germline V CDR1 and CDR2: MNHNS, SASEGT. The CDR3 has 14 amino acids. Here the CDR3 DNA reads TGTGCCAGCAGCAAGATAGACAGCAATCAGCCCCAGCATTTT. Its protein is CASSKIDSNQPQHF.

This clonotype was recorded a few times. The chain carries TRBV4-3 and TRBJ2-3, with D unresolved. Trimming left V 0 bases short and J 0 bases short, with 10 bases between. The CDR3 contains 16 residues. Germline V gene data show CDR1 as LGHNA and CDR2 as YSLEER. CDR3 sequence: CASSQDGRPSTDTQYF. The CDR3 nucleotides read TGCGCCAGCAGCCAAGACGGACGGCCTAGCACAGATACGCAGTATTTT.

The chain carries TRBV4-3 and TRBJ2-7, with D maybe TRBD2 (6 bases). The CDR3 has 15 amino acids. V shed 0 bases and J shed 4 bases, with 13 bases lying between them. Looked up from germline, CDR1 is LGHNA and CDR2 is YSLEER. CDR3 nucleotides: TGCGCCAGCAGCCAAGAAGCGGGTTCCTGGTACGAGCAGTACTTC. This encodes CASSQEAGSWYEQYF.

The table lists this clonotype with a few counts. The germline gene is not matched at one end of the junction; a read error may be the cause. V usage is TRBV28 and J usage is TRBJ2-7, with D uncertain. CDR1 is MDHEN, CDR2 SYDVKM, per germline. CDR3 length: 13 amino acids. For the CDR3, the DNA is TGTACCAGCACCGGATCCCTCACCTACGAGCAGTACTTC. It is translated as CTSTGSLTYEQYF.

This chain uses TRBV30 with TRBJ2-7, with D perhaps being TRBD1 or TRBD2 (5 bases each). The V gene lost 2 bases and the J gene lost 1 base, with 9 bases spanning the gap. This CDR3 spans 13 amino acids. Germline V CDR1 and CDR2: GTSNPN, SVGIG (reference sequence). The CDR3 bases are TGTGCCTGGAGTAGGGACGAGTCCTACGAGCAGTACTTC. It yields the protein CAWSRDESYEQYF.

The genes are TRBV6-2 or TRBV6-3 and TRBJ2-7, with 12 nucleotides matching TRBD2. The CDR3 extends over 13 amino acids. The V gene's germline CDR1 is MNHEY and CDR2 SVGEGT. The V segment lost 11 bases and the J segment 2 bases; nucleotides outside the gene matches: 4. In DNA, the CDR3 is TGTGCCGGTTCTAGCGGGAGGGCCTACGAGCAGTACTTC. Residues: CAGSSGRAYEQYF.

V and J are TRBV6-1 and TRBJ2-7; D not certain. The CDR3 is 11 residues long. The V end lost 2 bases, the J end lost 7 bases, and 6 bases lay between the germline ends. Looked up from germline, CDR1 is MNHNS and CDR2 is SASEGT. CDR3 amino acids: CASSELKEQYF. CDR3 nucleotide sequence: TGTGCCAGCAGTGAATTAAAAGAGCAGTACTTC.

The chain joins TRBV7-2 to TRBJ1-3; no clear D gene. V lost 5 bases and J 0 bases, leaving 14 bases between the germline ends. The V gene's germline CDR1 is SGHTA and CDR2 FQGNSA. The CDR3 covers 16 residues. The CDR3 is CASSPSASSSGNTIYF. In DNA form, the CDR3 reads TGTGCCAGCAGCCCGTCGGCCAGTAGCTCTGGAAACACCATATATTTT.

The sample holds many counts of this clonotype. One end of the junction does not line up with germline, which may come from a read error. This sequence joins TRBV6-1 and TRBJ2-3; TRBD2 agrees at 8 bases. This CDR3 comprises 15 residues. Germline loops: CDR1 MNHNS, CDR2 SASEGT. In DNA, the CDR3 is TGTGCCAGCAGGGAAGCGGGAGCTGGGAAAGATACGCAGTATTTT. This encodes CASREAGAGKDTQYF.

In this sample, this clonotype turned up many times. J is TRBJ1-2 and V is TRBV29-1; no definite D call. The CDR3 is 13 residues long. The V end lost 6 bases, the J end lost 2 bases, and 13 bases lay between the germline ends. From germline, CDR1 is SQVTM and CDR2 ANQGSEA. For the CDR3, the DNA is TGCAGCGTCCAATCCGGAGGAAACTATGGCTACACCTTC. It yields the protein CSVQSGGNYGYTF.

The J gene is TRBJ1-2, the V gene TRBV10-2; D is unresolved. Trimming cost V 0 bases and J 4 bases, with 9 bases left between them. The germline V gene has CDR1 WSHSY and CDR2 SAAADI. This CDR3 is 14 amino acids long. CDR3 in amino acids: CASSESPRGYGYTF. The CDR3, as DNA: TGCGCCAGCAGTGAGTCTCCCCGAGGCTATGGCTACACCTTC.

This clonotype showed up many times. The J gene is TRBJ2-3, the V gene TRBV20-1; 11 nucleotides agree with TRBD2. The CDR3 runs 15 residues. After removal of 3 bases from V and 2 bases from J, the junction contained 4 bases not matched to a gene. The germline V gene has CDR1 DFQATT and CDR2 SNEGSKA (reference sequence). Here the CDR3 reads CSARGTSGLTDTQYF. CDR3 in DNA: TGCAGTGCTAGGGGGACTAGCGGACTCACAGATACGCAGTATTTT.

A few counts support this clonotype. The V gene is TRBV7-2, the J gene TRBJ2-4; 9 bases fit TRBD2. CDR3 length: 17 amino acids. The V and J ends lost 5 bases and 3 bases, in that order; junction bases with no gene match: 11. Germline V gene lookup returns CDR1 SGHTA and CDR2 FQGNSA. CDR3 DNA: TGTGCCAGCAGCCCCTTAGCGGGAGTCGGGAGCAAAAACATTCAGTACTTC. It is translated as CASSPLAGVGSKNIQYF.

The rearrangement uses TRBV28 and TRBJ2-1; no firm D call. The V end lost 6 bases, the J end lost 1 base, and 13 bases lay between the germline ends. This CDR3 is built from 15 residues. CDR1 is MDHEN, CDR2 SYDVKM, per germline. CDR3 region: CASSSFTGSYNEQFF. CDR3 nucleotide sequence: TGTGCCAGCAGCTCATTCACGGGTTCCTACAATGAGCAGTTCTTC. Variable domain in full (rest from reference TRBV28 and TRBJ2-1): DVKVTQSSRYLVKRTGEKVFLECVQDMDHENMFWYRQDPGLGLRLIYFSYDVKMKEKGDIPEGYSVSREKKERFSLILESASTNQTSMYLCASSSFTGSYNEQFFGPGTRLTVL.

The table lists this clonotype with many counts. The chain combines TRBV12-3 or TRBV12-4 with TRBJ2-7; TRBD2 matches 13 bases. The CDR3 runs 17 residues. J gave up 1 base and V 5 bases, and 8 bases lay outside the gene matches. The CDR3 DNA sequence: TGTGCCAGCAGTCCCCGGACTAGCGGGAGTAGATCCTACGAGCAGTACTTC. It specifies CASSPRTSGSRSYEQYF.

This clonotype was observed many times. The chain employs TRBV5-1 and TRBJ2-1; D could derive from TRBD1 or TRBD2 (5 bases each). Germline V gene sequence: CDR1 SGHRS, CDR2 YFSETQ. V lost 0 bases, J lost 0 bases, and 13 bases lay in between. This CDR3 region has 17 residues. The CDR3 DNA reads TGCGCCAGCAGCTTGGTTTTAAGTGGGGGCTCCTACAATGAGCAGTTCTTC. Its translation is CASSLVLSGGSYNEQFF.

This clonotype has just a few counts. The chain uses TRBV20-1 and TRBJ2-1; 12 positions match TRBD2. This CDR3 spans 20 amino acids. The V gene end was trimmed by 4 bases and the J gene end by 0 bases; junction bases not matched to a gene: 16. Germline CDR1 reads DFQATT; CDR2 reads SNEGSKA (reference sequence). The CDR3 DNA is TGCAGTGCTAAACTAGCGGGAGGTTTCCTATCTGCTAGCTCCTACAATGAGCAGTTCTTC. Its translation: CSAKLAGGFLSASSYNEQFF.

This clonotype was counted a few times. The chain has TRBV7-2 and TRBJ2-7; unclear D gene. Between the trimmed V and J ends, which lost 5 bases and 6 bases, there was a span of 11 bases. Germline-derived CDR1 and CDR2 are SGHTA and FQGNSA. This CDR3 has 12 residues. The CDR3 DNA reads TGTGCCAGCAGCCCCGGAGCGCCCGAGCAGTACTTC. Amino acids: CASSPGAPEQYF.

Only a few counts were recorded for this clonotype. The chain carries TRBV7-2 and TRBJ2-7; D might be TRBD2 (6 bases). Germline CDR1 is SGHTA and CDR2 is FQGNSA. The CDR3 contains 15 residues. V shed 2 bases and J shed 1 base, with 12 bases lying between them. The CDR3 is CASSLWLSGSYEQYF. In DNA, the CDR3 is TGTGCCAGCAGCTTATGGTTGAGCGGGTCCTACGAGCAGTACTTC.

This clonotype was seen more than once but under ten times. The chain links TRBV7-3 to TRBJ2-3; TRBD2 matches 14 bases. V dropped 3 bases and J dropped 5; count of bases not matched to a gene: 4. The CDR3 has 16 amino acids. Germline V lookup: CDR1 SGHTA, CDR2 FQGTGA. The CDR3 DNA reads as TGTGCCAGCAGCTTGACTAGCGGGAGGGCGGGAGATACGCAGTATTTT. Its translation is CASSLTSGRAGDTQYF.

This clonotype came up many times. The rearrangement uses TRBV5-5 and TRBJ2-1, with unresolved D. Looked up from germline, CDR1 is SGHKS and CDR2 is YYEKEE (reference sequence). Between the trimmed V and J ends, which lost 0 bases and 6 bases, there was a span of 16 bases. This CDR3 has 16 amino acids. In nucleotides, the CDR3 is TGTGCCAGCAGCTTGGCCTACGCCCTCCAACCCAATGAGCAGTTCTTC. Amino acids: CASSLAYALQPNEQFF.

This clonotype was recorded a few times. The chain joins TRBV25-1 to TRBJ1-2, with 8 bases aligning to TRBD1. The CDR3 has 14 residues. Losses at the gene ends were 4 bases for V and 8 bases for J; bases not matched to a gene: 9. CDR1 is MGHDK, CDR2 SYGVNS, per germline. CDR3 nucleotides: TGTGCCAGCAGTGCACCAGGGGGCGCAGGGGGCTACACCTTC. Translated, it gives CASSAPGGAGGYTF.

V gene TRBV6-5 combines with J gene TRBJ2-1; D not resolved. Trimming removed 0 bases at V and 0 bases at J, with 6 bases between. CDR1 and CDR2 from the germline V gene are MNHEY and SVGAGI. CDR3 length: 15 amino acids. The CDR3 sequence: CASSYSRSSYNEQFF. Here the CDR3 DNA reads TGTGCCAGCAGTTACTCACGGAGCTCCTACAATGAGCAGTTCTTC.

The chain employs TRBV5-1 and TRBJ2-3; the D is unclear. V lost 4 bases to trimming and J lost 4 bases, with 13 bases between them. In germline, CDR1 is SGHRS, CDR2 YFSETQ. The CDR3 is made up of 14 amino acids. CDR3 nucleotides: TGCGCCAGCAGCCACGAGACACGGGCAGATACGCAGTATTTT. It yields the protein CASSHETRADTQYF.

There are a few counts of this clonotype. This chain joins TRBV24-1 and TRBJ2-3, with D perhaps TRBD2 (6 bases). CDR3 length equals 15 residues. V was pared by 3 bases and J by 3 bases, with 12 bases between. Germline V CDR1 and CDR2: KGHDR, SFDVKD. The CDR3 loop is CATSDRLESTDTQYF. The CDR3 DNA sequence: TGTGCCACCAGTGATAGACTAGAGTCGACAGATACGCAGTATTTT.

J is TRBJ2-3 and V is TRBV29-1; 14 bases are a match to TRBD2. The CDR3 has 21 residues. The ends lost 5 bases at V and 3 bases at J; junction bases unmatched: 22. In germline, CDR1 is SQVTM, CDR2 ANQGSEA. The CDR3 DNA is TGCAGCGTTCCAAGGCCCTGGGGGACAGGAGGACTAGCGGGAGGAACAGATACGCAGTATTTT. Translating gives CSVPRPWGTGGLAGGTDTQYF.